The present TCR beta chain was sequenced within a study of T cell responses to AZD1222 COVID-19 vaccine. Sequencing used immunoSEQ multiplex PCR; TCRdb keeps in-frame clones, though not all of them. The sample holds roughly 150,000 clones, around 93% seen once. CDR3 length equals 12 residues. Deletions cut 5 bases from V and 9 bases from J, with 11 bases between. Germline V CDR1 and CDR2: SEHNR, FQNEAQ (reference sequence). Sequenced material: peripheral blood, taken on day 0 of AZD1222 vaccination. This rearrangement joins TRBV7-9 to TRBJ2-1, with no clear D. The clonotype originates from an adult in good health. CDR3: CASSTGQREQFF. The CDR3, as DNA: TGTGCCAGCAGCACGGGCCAACGTGAGCAGTTCTTC.